This T cell receptor beta chain was sequenced during a study of T cells in Graves' hyperthyroidism and ophthalmopathy. Patients aged 18 to 65 with hyperthyroidism were newly diagnosed, with duration under 2 months. V shed 3 bases and J 2 bases; nucleotides not matched to a gene: 4. The CDR3 consists of 15 residues. Germline V gene sequence: CDR1 LGHDT, CDR2 YNNKEL (reference sequence). Researchers took RNA transcripts and amplified the TCR beta CDR3 regions from them. TCR CDR3 regions were first amplified by RT-PCR with HTBI primers. TCRdb reprocessed the multiplex PCR reads with MiXCR, giving one entry per CDR3 protein. The sample has 350,000 or so distinct CDR3 sequences, around 20% seen once. This clonotype appeared many times.

Material for sequencing was blood. The clonotype originates from a woman between 45 and 60 years old with Graves' hyperthyroidism. This chain joins TRBV3-1 and TRBJ2-1; 7 bases line up with TRBD2. The CDR3 DNA is TGTGCCAGCAGCCAGACGGGAGGTGCCTACAATGAGCAGTTCTTC. Its translation: CASSQTGGAYNEQFF.